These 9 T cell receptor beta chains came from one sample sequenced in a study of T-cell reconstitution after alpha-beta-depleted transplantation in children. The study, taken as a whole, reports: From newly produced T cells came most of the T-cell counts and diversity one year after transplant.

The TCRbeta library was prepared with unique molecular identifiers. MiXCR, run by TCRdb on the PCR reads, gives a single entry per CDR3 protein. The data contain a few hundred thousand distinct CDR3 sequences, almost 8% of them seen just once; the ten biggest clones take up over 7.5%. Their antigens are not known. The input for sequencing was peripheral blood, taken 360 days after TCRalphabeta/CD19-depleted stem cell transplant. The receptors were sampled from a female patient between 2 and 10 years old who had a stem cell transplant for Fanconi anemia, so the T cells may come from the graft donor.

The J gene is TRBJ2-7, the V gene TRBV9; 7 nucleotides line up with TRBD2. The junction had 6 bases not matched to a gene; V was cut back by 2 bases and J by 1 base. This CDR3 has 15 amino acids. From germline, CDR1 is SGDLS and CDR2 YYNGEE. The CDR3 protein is CASSVGGKGSYEQYF. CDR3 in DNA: TGTGCCAGCAGCGTCGGGGGGAAGGGGTCCTACGAGCAGTACTTC.

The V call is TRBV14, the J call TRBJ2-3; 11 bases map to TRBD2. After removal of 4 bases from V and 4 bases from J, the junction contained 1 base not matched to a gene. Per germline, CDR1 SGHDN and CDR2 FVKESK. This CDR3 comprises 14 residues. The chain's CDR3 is CASSPGLAADTQYF. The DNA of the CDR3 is TGTGCCAGCAGCCCGGGACTAGCGGCAGATACGCAGTATTTT. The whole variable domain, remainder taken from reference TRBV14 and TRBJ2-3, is EAGVTQFPSHSVIEKGQTVTLRCDPISGHDNLYWYRRVMGKEIKFLLHFVKESKQDESGMPNNRFLAERTGGTYSTLKVQPAELEDSGVYFCASSPGLAADTQYFGPGTRLTVL.

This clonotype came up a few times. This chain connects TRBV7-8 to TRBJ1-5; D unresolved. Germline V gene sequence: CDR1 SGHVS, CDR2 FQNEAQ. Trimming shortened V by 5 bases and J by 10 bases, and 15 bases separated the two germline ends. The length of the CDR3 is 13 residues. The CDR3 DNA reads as TGTGCCAGCAGCGGGATCGGTTCGGGACCCCAGCATTTT. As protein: CASSGIGSGPQHF.

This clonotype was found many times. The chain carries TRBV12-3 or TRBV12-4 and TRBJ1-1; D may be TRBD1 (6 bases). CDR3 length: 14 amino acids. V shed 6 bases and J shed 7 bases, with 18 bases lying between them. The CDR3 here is CASRGDTLGGEAFF. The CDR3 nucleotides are TGTGCCAGCAGAGGGGACACTCTCGGGGGTGAAGCTTTCTTT.

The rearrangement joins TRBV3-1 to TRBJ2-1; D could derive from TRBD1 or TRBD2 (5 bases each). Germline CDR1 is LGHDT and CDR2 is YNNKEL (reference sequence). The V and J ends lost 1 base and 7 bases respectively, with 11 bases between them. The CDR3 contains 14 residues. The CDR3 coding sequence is TGTGCCAGCAGCCAAGTGGGGGTAGGGAATGAGCAGTTCTTC. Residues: CASSQVGVGNEQFF.

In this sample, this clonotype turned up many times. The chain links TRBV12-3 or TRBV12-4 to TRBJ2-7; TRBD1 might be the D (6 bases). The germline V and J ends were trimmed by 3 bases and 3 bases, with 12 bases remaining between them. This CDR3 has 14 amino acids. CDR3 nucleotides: TGTGCCAGCAGTTTTACAGGGATCCACTACGAGCAGTACTTC. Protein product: CASSFTGIHYEQYF.

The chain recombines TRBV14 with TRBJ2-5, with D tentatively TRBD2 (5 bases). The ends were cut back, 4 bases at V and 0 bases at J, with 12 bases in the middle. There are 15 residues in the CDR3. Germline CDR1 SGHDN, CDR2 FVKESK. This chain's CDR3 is CASSPRRRYQETQYF. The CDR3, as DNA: TGTGCCAGCAGCCCAAGGAGGAGGTACCAAGAGACCCAGTACTTC. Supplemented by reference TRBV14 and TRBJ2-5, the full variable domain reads EAGVTQFPSHSVIEKGQTVTLRCDPISGHDNLYWYRRVMGKEIKFLLHFVKESKQDESGMPNNRFLAERTGGTYSTLKVQPAELEDSGVYFCASSPRRRYQETQYFGPGTRLLVL.

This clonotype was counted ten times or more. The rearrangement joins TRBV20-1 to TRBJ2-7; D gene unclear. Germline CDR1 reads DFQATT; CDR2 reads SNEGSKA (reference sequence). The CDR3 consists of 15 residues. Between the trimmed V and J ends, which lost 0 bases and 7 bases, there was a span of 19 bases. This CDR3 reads CSARDLFRRREEQYF. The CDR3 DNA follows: TGCAGTGCTAGAGATCTTTTTCGAAGGAGAGAGGAGCAGTACTTC.

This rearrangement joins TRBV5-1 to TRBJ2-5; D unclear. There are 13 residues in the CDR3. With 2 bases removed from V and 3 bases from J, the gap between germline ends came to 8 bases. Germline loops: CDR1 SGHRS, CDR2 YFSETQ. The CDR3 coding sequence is TGCGCCAGCAGCTTTAGTGGTAAAGAGACCCAGTACTTC. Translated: CASSFSGKETQYF.